The next 23 T cell receptor beta chains were all read from a single sample in a study of blood T cell repertoires in COVID-19. Clones were read by immunoSEQ multiplex PCR, and TCRdb kept only the in-frame ones, dropping some. The data show around 130,000 clones, with about 74% seen just once and 7.9% held by the top ten. Sequenced: peripheral blood. All receptors derive from a human donor in a cohort sampled during active COVID-19.

The chain carries TRBV23-1 and TRBJ2-7, with 9 bases identical to TRBD2. TRBV23-1 is classed as an ORF, of uncertain function. The CDR3 runs to 20 residues. V gave up 2 bases and J gave up 3 bases; unmatched junction bases: 20. CDR3 loop: CASSQGTQGTRREGRYEQYF. Written as DNA, the CDR3 is TGCGCCAGCAGTCAAGGCACCCAGGGTACGAGGCGGGAGGGCCGCTACGAGCAGTACTTC.

This rearrangement joins TRBV7-9 to TRBJ2-2; TRBD2 might be the D (5 bases). CDR3 length: 15 residues. Germline CDR1 SEHNR, CDR2 FQNEAQ (reference sequence). V lost 5 bases to trimming and J lost 3 bases, with 13 bases between them. CDR3 coding DNA: TGTGCCAGCAGCAATAGCGTTAGCCACACCGGGGAGCTGTTTTTT. It encodes CASSNSVSHTGELFF.

There are a few counts of this clone. V gene TRBV4-1 combines with J gene TRBJ2-7; weak D call: TRBD1 (6 bases). Trimming left V 3 bases short and J 1 base short, with 16 bases between. CDR3 length: 16 residues. The V gene's germline CDR1 is MGHRA and CDR2 YSYEKL. CDR3 region: CASSQSGTLNSYEQYF. The CDR3 DNA sequence: TGCGCCAGCAGCCAGTCCGGGACACTGAATTCCTACGAGCAGTACTTC.

The V call is TRBV6-5, the J call TRBJ2-7, with TRBD1 matching 10 bases. Per germline, CDR1 MNHEY and CDR2 SVGAGI. The CDR3 spans 12 residues. The CDR3 coding sequence is TGTGCAGGGACAGGGGTCGGGGACGAGCAGTACTTC. Its translation: CAGTGVGDEQYF.

This clone showed up just a few times. CDR3 DNA: TGTGCCAGCAGCTTGGGACAGGGGGGTTCACCCCTCCACTTT. Translating it yields CASSLGQGGSPLHF. The chain uses TRBV7-2 and TRBJ1-6; 11 nucleotides align to TRBD1. Germline lookup yields CDR1 SGHTA and CDR2 FQGNSA. The CDR3 loop spans 14 amino acids. J gave up 9 bases and V 3 bases, and 1 base lay outside the gene matches.

The V call is TRBV19, the J call TRBJ1-1; TRBD1 aligns across 12 bases. With V trimmed by 5 bases and J by 4 bases, 5 bases remained unmatched. Germline lookup yields CDR1 LNHDA and CDR2 SQIVND (reference sequence). This CDR3 is 15 amino acids long. DNA for the CDR3: TGTGCCAGTAGTGCCGGGACAGGGGGCCTCACTGAAGCTTTCTTT. Its protein is CASSAGTGGLTEAFF.

The chain uses TRBV5-5 and TRBJ1-5; a weak D match, TRBD1 (5 bases). The CDR3 runs to 15 residues. V shed 1 base and J shed 11 bases, with 19 bases lying between them. Germline V gives CDR1 SGHKS, CDR2 YYEKEE (reference sequence). The DNA of the CDR3 is TGTGCCAGCAGCTTGTGGGCCACCGGGGGTATGTCCCAGCATTTT. Translation gives CASSLWATGGMSQHF.

The genes are TRBV28 and TRBJ1-1; D gene uncertain. The CDR3 loop spans 12 amino acids. Looked up from germline, CDR1 is MDHEN and CDR2 is SYDVKM. V dropped 3 bases and J dropped 7 bases, with 9 bases sitting between them. CDR3 nucleotide sequence: TGTGCCAGCAGTTTTGGTAGAGTTGAAGCTTTCTTT. Protein sequence: CASSFGRVEAFF.

This chain connects TRBV6-1 to TRBJ2-7; 9 bases are a match to TRBD2. The CDR3 is 15 amino acids. Germline lookup yields CDR1 MNHNS and CDR2 SASEGT. V lost 2 bases and J lost 6; bases outside the gene matches: 8. The CDR3 region is CASSERGSGSGEQYF. The CDR3 region has the DNA TGTGCCAGCAGTGAACGAGGTAGCGGGAGTGGCGAGCAGTACTTC.

V is TRBV15 and J is TRBJ2-7, with D possibly being TRBD1 (5 bases). CDR3 length equals 15 residues. Germline values: CDR1 LNHNV, CDR2 YYDKDF (reference sequence). V shed 0 bases and J shed 4 bases, with 13 bases lying between them. CDR3 DNA: TGTGCCACCAGCAGAGATATGACAGCCTTTTACGAGCAGTACTTC. Translated, it gives CATSRDMTAFYEQYF. Full variable domain (outside the CDR3, taken from reference TRBV15 and TRBJ2-7): DAMVIQNPRYQVTQFGKPVTLSCSQTLNHNVMYWYQQKSSQAPKLLFHYYDKDFNNEADTPDNFQSRRPNTSFCFLDIRSPGLGDTAMYLCATSRDMTAFYEQYFGPGTRLTVT.

The chain carries TRBV12-5 and TRBJ1-2; 8 nucleotides agree with TRBD1. J gave up 6 bases and V 0 bases, and 6 bases lay outside the gene matches. The CDR3 covers 15 residues. Germline-derived CDR1 and CDR2 are LGHNT and FRNRAP. The CDR3 reads CASGLVTRGQDGYTF. CDR3 nucleotides: TGTGCTAGTGGTTTGGTGACCAGGGGGCAAGATGGCTACACCTTC.

This sequence joins TRBV9 and TRBJ1-1; tentative D call: TRBD1 (6 bases). There are 16 residues in the CDR3. Germline V gene lookup returns CDR1 SGDLS and CDR2 YYNGEE. Trimming stripped 3 bases from V and 4 bases from J, with 19 bases between. In DNA, the CDR3 is TGTGCCAGCAGCGCCCTTGGGGGCGCAGGGTCCACTGAAGCTTTCTTT. It translates to CASSALGGAGSTEAFF.

The rearrangement links TRBV7-8 to TRBJ2-7, with 8 bases that match TRBD1. V dropped 4 bases and J dropped 1; count of bases not matched to a gene: 6. Germline V gene sequence: CDR1 SGHVS, CDR2 FQNEAQ. The CDR3 is made up of 15 amino acids. The CDR3 sequence: CASSYRTGTSYEQYF. DNA of the CDR3: TGTGCCAGCAGCTACAGGACAGGGACATCCTACGAGCAGTACTTC. Filled out from reference TRBV7-8 and TRBJ2-7, the complete variable domain reads GAGVSQSPRYKVAKRGQDVALRCDPISGHVSLFWYQQALGQGPEFLTYFQNEAQLDKSGLPSDRFFAERPEGSVSTLKIQRTQQEDSAVYLCASSYRTGTSYEQYFGPGTRLTVT.

The chain uses TRBV9 and TRBJ2-3; 7 positions agree with TRBD2. The V gene end was trimmed by 0 bases and the J gene end by 0 bases; junction bases not matched to a gene: 7. CDR1 and CDR2 from the germline V gene are SGDLS and YYNGEE. The CDR3 covers 17 residues. Here the CDR3 reads CASSVATSVSSTDTQYF. The CDR3 DNA reads TGTGCCAGCAGCGTAGCCACTAGCGTATCCAGCACAGATACGCAGTATTTT.

This rearrangement joins TRBV4-1 to TRBJ2-7; possible D gene TRBD2, 6 bases. The germline V and J ends were trimmed by 1 base and 2 bases, with 12 bases remaining between them. Looked up from germline, CDR1 is MGHRA and CDR2 is YSYEKL. The CDR3 contains 15 residues. The CDR3 DNA follows: TGCGCCAGCAGCCAAGGGGCTAGCGAACCCTACGAGCAGTACTTC. It codes for CASSQGASEPYEQYF.

The rearrangement uses TRBV3-1 (or the pseudogene TRBV3-2) and TRBJ2-7; D might be TRBD2 (6 bases). CDR3 length: 14 residues. The V end lost 3 bases, the J end lost 3 bases, and 12 bases lay between the germline ends. The germline V gene has CDR1 LGHDT and CDR2 YNNKEL (reference sequence). The CDR3 protein is CASSHDVSGYEQYF. CDR3 in DNA: TGTGCCAGCAGCCACGATGTTAGCGGCTACGAGCAGTACTTC.

The chain carries TRBV29-1 and TRBJ2-7; 9 bases align to TRBD1. The CDR3 extends over 12 amino acids. Germline lookup yields CDR1 SQVTM and CDR2 ANQGSEA. DNA of the CDR3: TGCGGGGGGTGGGACAGGGCGGAAGAGCAGTACTTC. Protein: CGGWDRAEEQYF.

The chain links TRBV6-5 to TRBJ2-1, with D uncertain. Looked up from germline, CDR1 is MNHEY and CDR2 is SVGAGI. V lost 0 bases to trimming and J lost 2 bases, with 8 bases between them. This CDR3 spans 15 amino acids. The CDR3 DNA follows: TGTGCCAGCAGTTACTCGTTTACAGCCTACAATGAGCAGTTCTTC. Residues: CASSYSFTAYNEQFF.

The chain employs TRBV29-1 and TRBJ2-1; 11 bases are a match to TRBD2. Losses at the gene ends were 6 bases for V and 0 bases for J; bases not matched to a gene: 4. Per the germline V gene, CDR1 is SQVTM and CDR2 is ANQGSEA. The CDR3 spans 15 residues. The CDR3 coding sequence is TGCAGCGTCGGGACTAGCGGAAGCTCCTACAATGAGCAGTTCTTC. This encodes CSVGTSGSSYNEQFF.

The chain combines TRBV12-3 or TRBV12-4 with TRBJ2-7; tentative D call: TRBD1 (5 bases). The V end was cut by 3 bases, the J end by 6 bases, with 12 bases between. The CDR3 consists of 13 residues. This CDR3 is CASSFRQGVEQYF. In nucleotides, the CDR3 is TGTGCCAGCAGTTTCAGGCAGGGTGTCGAGCAGTACTTC.

This chain links TRBV19 with TRBJ1-1; TRBD1 matches 8 bases. Germline V lookup: CDR1 LNHDA, CDR2 SQIVND (reference sequence). V shed 5 bases and J 4 bases; nucleotides not matched to a gene: 6. The CDR3 is made up of 14 amino acids. CDR3 sequence: CASSPPGGGTEAFF. For the CDR3, the DNA is TGTGCCAGTAGTCCCCCAGGGGGCGGCACTGAAGCTTTCTTT.

This clone has a count of ten or more. The chain links TRBV28 to TRBJ1-5; TRBD1 agrees at 9 bases. The CDR3 is 14 amino acids. The germline V gene encodes CDR1 MDHEN and CDR2 SYDVKM. Losses at the gene ends were 4 bases for V and 6 bases for J; bases not matched to a gene: 4. The CDR3 protein is CASSWDRVGQPQHF. Here the CDR3 DNA reads TGTGCCAGCAGTTGGGACAGGGTAGGTCAGCCCCAGCATTTT.

This sequence joins TRBV19 and TRBJ1-2; 7 positions agree with TRBD1. The junction had 7 bases not matched to a gene; V was cut back by 8 bases and J by 1 base. This CDR3 has 14 residues. From germline, CDR1 is LNHDA and CDR2 SQIVND (reference sequence). DNA of the CDR3: TGTGCCAGTCGCCGGGGACAGCTTAACTATGGCTACACCTTC. Translated: CASRRGQLNYGYTF. Complete variable domain (other parts from reference TRBV19 and TRBJ1-2): DGGITQSPKYLFRKEGQNVTLSCEQNLNHDAMYWYRQDPGQGLRLIYYSQIVNDFQKGDIAEGYSVSREKKESFPLTVTSAQKNPTAFYLCASRRGQLNYGYTFGSGTRLTVV.